The source of this T cell receptor (beta chain) is a study of shared clonotypes between healthy human individuals. CDR3 size: 17 residues. V shed 2 bases, J shed 0 bases, and the junction held 5 bases outside the gene matches. Germline V gene lookup returns CDR1 MNHEY and CDR2 SMNVEV (reference sequence). Once extracted for a subset, genomic DNA was divided evenly among several immunoSEQ plates. Around 30,000 T cell genomes (approximately 0.3 ug DNA) went into each PBMC replicate. Method: immunoSEQ multiplex PCR; TCRdb's copy keeps in-frame clones and lacks some. This repertoire shows hundreds of thousands of clones, about three quarters found once; its top ten account for 10% to 15%. The donors, all of them Caucasian adults, lived in Nashville, Tennessee.

This TCR was sampled from a middle-aged woman in good health. Some clones in this sample may be carry-over from other donors' samples. The source material was PBMCs. V gene TRBV27 combines with J gene TRBJ2-4; 9 positions agree with TRBD2. Here the CDR3 reads CASSLRAGGVAKNIQYF. CDR3 coding DNA: TGTGCCAGCAGTTTACGGGCGGGAGGGGTAGCCAAAAACATTCAGTACTTC.